The 13 T cell receptor beta chains in this list originate from one sample, sequenced in a study of T cell repertoires in cytomegalovirus infection. For these receptors, no antigen is known. TCRdb processed the reads anew with MiXCR; each CDR3 protein has one entry. Of some 800,000 distinct CDR3 sequences listed, just under 30% are singletons. Sequencing was performed on cultured CD8+ T cells from PBMCs, taken from culture after CMV antigen stimulation. Receptors originate from a human donor in good health (CMV status not recorded). Some clones in this sample may be carry-over from other donors' samples.

In this sample, this clonotype turned up many times. The genes are TRBV7-9 and TRBJ1-5; D gene ambiguous. From germline, CDR1 is SEHNR and CDR2 FQNEAQ (reference sequence). The CDR3 runs 16 residues. With 10 bases removed from V and 1 base from J, the gap between germline ends came to 20 bases. In DNA, the CDR3 is TGTGCCACCGAAAACGAGGGCGAGGCGAGCAATCAGCCCCAGCATTTT. Residues: CATENEGEASNQPQHF.

The chain combines TRBV12-3 or TRBV12-4 with TRBJ2-3, with a tentative D call TRBD2 (6 bases). Trimming left V 3 bases short and J 2 bases short, with 15 bases between. The CDR3 is 16 residues long. In nucleotides, the CDR3 is TGTGCCAGCAGTTTGATAGGCGGGGTTTCCACAGATACGCAGTATTTT. Amino acid sequence: CASSLIGGVSTDTQYF.

This clonotype was detected ten times or more. The chain has TRBV12-3 or TRBV12-4 and TRBJ2-3; no definite D call. The CDR3 consists of 12 residues. V lost 5 bases to trimming and J lost 4 bases, with 7 bases between them. The CDR3 region is CASSPVADTQYF. DNA of the CDR3: TGTGCCAGCAGTCCGGTTGCAGATACGCAGTATTTT.

This chain's CDR3 is CASSLFEGAETQYF. The CDR3 DNA sequence: TGTGCCAGCAGTTTATTCGAGGGGGCTGAGACCCAGTACTTC. This sequence joins TRBV27 and TRBJ2-5, with 7 bases identical to TRBD1. Germline trimming cut 1 base from V and 5 bases from J; bases unmatched to any gene: 4. The CDR3 spans 14 residues. The germline V gene encodes CDR1 MNHEY and CDR2 SMNVEV (reference sequence).

This sequence joins TRBV7-9 and TRBJ1-4; 7 bases agree with TRBD1. The germline gives CDR1 SEHNR, CDR2 FQNEAQ (reference sequence). V shed 5 bases, J shed 8 bases, and the junction held 14 bases outside the gene matches. CDR3 length: 16 residues. As DNA, the CDR3 is TGTGCCAGCAGCACGACCGAGACAGGGTGGGAAGAAAAACTGTTTTTT. Amino acids: CASSTTETGWEEKLFF.

The CDR3 loop reads CASSQDQWGNYGYTF. The CDR3, as DNA: TGTGCCAGCAGCCAAGATCAATGGGGAAACTATGGCTACACCTTC. The chain recombines TRBV4-2 with TRBJ1-2; D is undetermined. Looked up from germline, CDR1 is LGHNA and CDR2 is YNFKEQ. V was pared by 0 bases and J by 2 bases, with 10 bases between. The CDR3 has 15 amino acids.

This clonotype was counted only a few times. The rearrangement links TRBV7-8 to TRBJ2-3, with TRBD2 matching over 11 bases. With V trimmed by 4 bases and J by 0 bases, 9 bases remained unmatched. CDR1 is SGHVS, CDR2 FQNEAQ, per germline. This CDR3 has 18 amino acids. CDR3 nucleotides: TGTGCCAGCAGCTACACTTTCGGACTAGCGGGTAGCACAGATACGCAGTATTTT. It specifies CASSYTFGLAGSTDTQYF.

There are many counts of this clonotype. The V and J genes are TRBV7-8 and TRBJ1-2; tentative D call: TRBD1 (5 bases). The germline V and J ends were trimmed by 6 bases and 4 bases, with 15 bases remaining between them. CDR3 length equals 14 residues. Germline assignment: CDR1 SGHVS and CDR2 FQNEAQ. This CDR3 is CASRPIGAGYGYTF. CDR3 DNA sequence: TGTGCCAGCAGACCCATAGGGGCGGGCTATGGCTACACCTTC.

The CDR3 sequence is CASNDGNTEAFF. The CDR3 DNA follows: TGTGCCAGCAACGACGGGAACACTGAAGCTTTCTTT. The chain employs TRBV7-9 and TRBJ1-1; no clear D gene. Per the germline V gene, CDR1 is SEHNR and CDR2 is FQNEAQ (reference sequence). Trimming took 7 bases from V and 1 from J, leaving 7 bases between them. The length of the CDR3 is 12 residues.

The chain recombines TRBV23-1 with TRBJ2-7; D not resolved. TRBV23-1 belongs to the ORF category, with a function that is uncertain. CDR3 length: 16 residues. Trimming cost V 0 bases and J 5 bases, with 17 bases left between them. Here the CDR3 reads CASSQSTGFLSHEQYV. CDR3 nucleotide sequence: TGCGCCAGCAGTCAATCAACGGGCTTTTTGTCCCACGAGCAGTACGTC.

The chain carries TRBV7-2 and TRBJ2-7, with 11 bases matching TRBD1. CDR1 is SGHTA and CDR2 is FQGNSA in the germline V gene. V dropped 5 bases and J dropped 5; count of bases not matched to a gene: 8. There are 15 residues in the CDR3. Here the CDR3 DNA reads TGTGCCAGCAGCGCCGGGACAGGGGGTCTTAACGAGCAGTACTTC. Its protein is CASSAGTGGLNEQYF.

As DNA, the CDR3 is TGTGCCAGCAGCTTCGATTGGGGGGCGGGTGACATTCAGTACTTC. Translating gives CASSFDWGAGDIQYF. The chain combines TRBV5-4 with TRBJ2-4; either TRBD1 or TRBD2 may fit D (6 bases each). Germline-derived CDR1 and CDR2 are SGHNT and YYREEE (reference sequence). This CDR3 has 15 amino acids. The V gene lost 2 bases and the J gene lost 8 bases, with 17 bases spanning the gap.

The rearrangement links TRBV2 to TRBJ1-1; no clear D gene. CDR3 length: 11 amino acids. Trimming left V 6 bases short and J 7 bases short, with 9 bases between. Germline values: CDR1 SNHLY, CDR2 FYNNEI. The CDR3 sequence: CASRGKIEAFF. For the CDR3, the DNA is TGTGCCAGCAGAGGGAAAATTGAAGCTTTCTTT.